This is a list of T cell receptor beta chains from one sample in a study of early T cells in non-severe SARS-CoV-2 infection. Using its own MiXCR run on the 5' RACE reads, TCRdb lists one record per CDR3 protein. Of tens of thousands of distinct CDR3 sequences in the sample, about 15% were seen once. Material: whole blood. These receptors all stem from an adult who was a healthcare worker with PCR-confirmed SARS-CoV-2 infection or an uninfected control (not recorded which). Both conserved end residues are part of each CDR3. D genes are given only for firm matches. Clone size appears in some rows only: once, few, many, or a class for an expanded clone.

TRBV12-3/TRBV12-4	TRBJ2-5	-	-	CASSLNPRAGTQYF	TGTGCCAGCAGTTTAAATCCCCGCGCTGGGACCCAGTACTTC
TRBV6-4	TRBJ2-2	TRBD2	-	CASSELAGNTGELFF	TGTGCCAGCAGTGAACTAGCGGGAAATACCGGGGAGCTGTTTTTT
TRBV28	TRBJ1-3	-	few	CASRVSPGNTIYF	TGTGCCAGCAGGGTATCCCCTGGAAACACCATATATTTT
TRBV28	TRBJ2-7	-	-	CASSFRIRDQTYEQYF	TGTGCCAGCAGTTTTAGAATTAGGGACCAGACCTACGAGCAGTACTTC
TRBV28	TRBJ1-5	-	-	CASSPQNSNQPQHF	TGTGCCAGCAGTCCCCAGAATAGCAATCAGCCCCAGCATTTT
TRBV2	TRBJ2-3	-	medium-sized	CASRPTSVPTDTQYF	TGTGCCAGCAGACCGACATCGGTCCCCACAGATACGCAGTATTTT
TRBV29-1	TRBJ2-3	-	few	CSFRDGGQGDTQYF	TGCAGCTTCAGGGATGGAGGTCAAGGAGATACGCAGTATTTT
TRBV20-1	TRBJ2-1	-	many	CSASRFGQIYNEQFF	TGCAGTGCGTCCCGCTTTGGACAGATATACAATGAGCAGTTCTTC
TRBV7-9	TRBJ1-5	-	many	CASSPTTDQPQHF	TGTGCCAGCAGCCCCACGACAGATCAGCCCCAGCATTTT
TRBV3-1	TRBJ1-6	-	-	CASSQDGHTNSPLHF	TGTGCCAGCAGCCAAGACGGACATACCAATTCACCCCTCCACTTT
TRBV5-1	TRBJ2-1	-	few	CASSLSGPATYNEQFF	TGCGCCAGCAGCTTGAGCGGGCCCGCAACCTACAATGAGCAGTTCTTC
TRBV28	TRBJ2-2	TRBD2	many	CASSPSGRNTGELFF	TGTGCCAGCAGCCCTAGCGGGAGAAATACCGGGGAGCTGTTTTTT
TRBV28	TRBJ1-3	-	many	CASSVQQISGNTIYF	TGTGCCAGCAGTGTACAGCAAATCTCTGGAAACACCATATATTTT
TRBV12-3/TRBV12-4	TRBJ1-3	TRBD1	many	CASSWTGAGNTIYF	TGTGCCAGCAGCTGGACAGGGGCTGGAAACACCATATATTTT
TRBV28	TRBJ1-5	-	few	CASSMYQPQHF	TGTGCCAGCAGCATGTATCAGCCCCAGCATTTT
TRBV3-1	TRBJ2-5	TRBD1	many	CASSQGQESPETQYF	TGTGCCAGCAGCCAGGGACAGGAATCCCCAGAGACCCAGTACTTC
TRBV6-1	TRBJ1-4	-	-	CASSGQVEKLFF	TGTGCCAGCAGTGGACAGGTTGAAAAACTGTTTTTT